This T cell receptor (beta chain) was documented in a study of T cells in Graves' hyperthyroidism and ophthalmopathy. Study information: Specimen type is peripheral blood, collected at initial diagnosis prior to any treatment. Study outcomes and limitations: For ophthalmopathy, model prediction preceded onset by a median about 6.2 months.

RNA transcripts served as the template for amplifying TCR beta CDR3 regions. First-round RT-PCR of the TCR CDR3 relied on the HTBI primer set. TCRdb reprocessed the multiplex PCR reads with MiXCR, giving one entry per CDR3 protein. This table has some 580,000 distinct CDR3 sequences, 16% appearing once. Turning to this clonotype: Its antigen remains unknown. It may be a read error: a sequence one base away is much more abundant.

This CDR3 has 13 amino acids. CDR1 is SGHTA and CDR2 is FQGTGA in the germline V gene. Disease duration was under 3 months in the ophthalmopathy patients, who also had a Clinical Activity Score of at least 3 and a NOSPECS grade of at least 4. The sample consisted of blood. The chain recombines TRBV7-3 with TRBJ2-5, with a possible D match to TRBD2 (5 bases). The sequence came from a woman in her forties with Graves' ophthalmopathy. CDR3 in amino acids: CASSSSLRETRYF. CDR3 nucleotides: TGTGCCAGCAGTAGCTCTTTGAGGGAGACCCGGTACTTC.